The entry that follows covers one TCR beta chain sequence. The sample belongs to a study of blood T cell repertoires in COVID-19. As for the study in general: COVID-19 samples collected from the United States, Italy and Spain covered acute and convalescent phases. Sample material is recorded as cDNA or gDNA derived from T cells, B-cell-depleted T cells, or PBMCs.

Per the authors' pipeline: Cell counts per sample came from amplifying reference gene primers. TCRdb keeps only in-frame clones here, not all; method: immunoSEQ multiplex PCR. The V and J calls and clone size come from that table; D and trimming were worked out from the DNA. The sample yields approximately 100,000 clones, around nine tenths seen once. The clonotype comes from an older man with acute or convalescent COVID-19. The specimen was peripheral blood.

CDR3 residues: CASSPTEGGTGELFF. DNA of the CDR3: TGTGCCAGCAGCCCGACCGAAGGGGGCACCGGGGAGCTGTTTTTT. The V and J genes are TRBV11-2 and TRBJ2-2, with D perhaps TRBD1 (6 bases). The CDR3 runs 15 residues. Germline CDR1 is SGHAT and CDR2 is FQNNGV. The V end lost 5 bases, the J end lost 4 bases, and 14 bases lay between the germline ends. The full variable domain, its missing parts supplied by reference TRBV11-2 and TRBJ2-2, is EAGVAQSPRYKIIEKRQSVAFWCNPISGHATLYWYQQILGQGPKLLIQFQNNGVVDDSQLPKDRFSAERLKGVDSTLKIQPAKLEDSAVYLCASSPTEGGTGELFFGEGSRLTVL.